A selection of T cell receptor beta chains follows, all from one sample in a study of spatial heterogeneity in lung cancer. A single record per CDR3 protein comes from TCRdb applying MiXCR to the 5' RACE reads. The sample has some 41,000 distinct CDR3 sequences, around 6.8% seen once. The material sequenced was PBMCs, taken at surgery. The receptors were sampled from a female donor with early-stage non-small cell lung cancer. The CDR3 runs from the conserved cysteine through the conserved F or W. Each record gives: D gene, J gene, V gene, clone size, CDR3 DNA, CDR3 protein. D genes are given only for firm matches. Expanded clones get a size class; other rows say once, few or many, or leave the size out.

>-|TRBJ2-6|TRBV5-4|many
TGTGCCAGCAGCGTGGGGATCTCTGGGGCCAACGTCCTGACTTTC
CASSVGISGANVLTF
>TRBD2|TRBJ2-1|TRBV2|-
TGTGCCAGCAGTTTCAGCTCCATAGCGGGGCCCTACAATGAGCAGTTCTTC
CASSFSSIAGPYNEQFF
>TRBD1|TRBJ1-2|TRBV30|-
TGTGCCTGGAGCACCGGGACAGGGTCTGTTGGCTACACCTTC
CAWSTGTGSVGYTF
>-|TRBJ1-1|TRBV7-2|-
TGTGCCAGCAGCTTGTACAGGAACACTGAAGCTTTCTTT
CASSLYRNTEAFF
>TRBD1|TRBJ1-2|TRBV6-1|few
TGTGCCAGCCCGGGACAGAACCTCTATGGCTACACCTTC
CASPGQNLYGYTF
>TRBD2|TRBJ2-3|TRBV6-5|many
TGTGCCAGCAGTTACGGACTAGCGGGGGGAAGGGGGACAGATACGCAGTATTTT
CASSYGLAGGRGTDTQYF
>-|TRBJ2-7|TRBV20-1|many
TGCAGTGCTAGAGATTACCAGGGACCAACGGAGGGCGAGCAGTACTTC
CSARDYQGPTEGEQYF
>TRBD1|TRBJ1-6|TRBV19|-
TGTGCCAGTAGTACGGACAGGGGGGCTTCGACACCCCTCCACTTT
CASSTDRGASTPLHF
>-|TRBJ2-3|TRBV5-6|-
TGTGCCAGCAGCTTGTTGCCCCGATCCGGCACAGATACGCAGTATTTT
CASSLLPRSGTDTQYF
>-|TRBJ2-7|TRBV3-1|many
TGTGCCAGCAGCCCCGGGACTGTTAATTACGAGCAGTACTTC
CASSPGTVNYEQYF
>TRBD2|TRBJ2-5|TRBV10-3|-
TGTGCCATCAGTGAGTCAACTAGCGAAGAGACCCAGTACTTC
CAISESTSEETQYF
>-|TRBJ2-7|TRBV10-3|few
TGTGCCATCAGTGAGTCGACTGACTTAGGCGAGCAGTACTTC
CAISESTDLGEQYF
>-|TRBJ2-2|TRBV12-3/TRBV12-4|many
TGTGCCAGCAGTTTTAAGGTCCCCGGGGAGCTGTTTTTT
CASSFKVPGELFF
>TRBD1|TRBJ2-1|TRBV3-1|many
TGTGCCAGCAGCCGACCGACAGGGGCGCGGTTCTTC
CASSRPTGARFF
>TRBD2|TRBJ2-3|TRBV4-2|-
TGTGCCAGCAGCCAGGGACTAGCCCCAGATACGCAGTATTTT
CASSQGLAPDTQYF
>-|TRBJ2-3|TRBV6-2/TRBV6-3|many
TGTGCCAGCAGTTACCGACAGGAGCACATTGCTAGCACAGATACGCAGTATTTT
CASSYRQEHIASTDTQYF
>TRBD2|TRBJ2-5|TRBV20-1|many
TGCAGTGCTAGGGGGCTAGCGGGGGACCAAGAGACCCAGTACTTC
CSARGLAGDQETQYF
>-|TRBJ1-2|TRBV7-2|many
TGTGCCAGCAGCTTAGGGGTCTCTGGCTACACCTTC
CASSLGVSGYTF
>-|TRBJ1-1|TRBV30|many
TGTGCCTGGAGTCTAGGTGACACTGAAGCTTTCTTT
CAWSLGDTEAFF
>-|TRBJ2-5|TRBV4-3|-
TGCGCCAGCGGTTTAGCCCCGAAGCGCCAAGAGACCCAGTACTTC
CASGLAPKRQETQYF
>-|TRBJ2-6|TRBV20-1|-
TGCAGTGGCGGGCCTACTTCTGGGGCCAACGTCCTGACTTTC
CSGGPTSGANVLTF
>-|TRBJ1-1|TRBV2|few
TGTGCCAGCAAAGACGGCTTTTTGAACACTGAAGCTTTCTTT
CASKDGFLNTEAFF
>-|TRBJ2-1|TRBV5-1|-
TGCGCCAGCAGCTTGGTCCCAGGCGATGAGCAGTTCTTC
CASSLVPGDEQFF
>TRBD2|TRBJ2-3|TRBV7-2|-
TGTGCCAGCAGCCCAGTGGGACTAGCGGGGGGGCGCGCAGATACGCAGTATTTT
CASSPVGLAGGRADTQYF
>TRBD2|TRBJ2-5|TRBV7-2|many
TGTGCCAGCAGCCTAGCGGGATCCCAAGAGACCCAGTACTTC
CASSLAGSQETQYF
>-|TRBJ2-3|TRBV27|many
TGTGCCAGCAGTACGTTGGGGGGCAGCACAGATACGCAGTATTTT
CASSTLGGSTDTQYF
>-|TRBJ1-1|TRBV2|many
TGTGCCAGCCACCTTCTGAGGCTGAACACTGAAGCTTTCTTT
CASHLLRLNTEAFF
>TRBD1|TRBJ1-2|TRBV19|-
TGTGCCAGTAGTTCGACAGGGGGCGTTAACTTTATCTATGGCTACACCTTC
CASSSTGGVNFIYGYTF